A single T cell receptor beta chain is shown here with its context. The antigen is not known. Sequencing of TCR beta was carried out in blood CD8+ and CD4+ T cells. Bulk CD8+ and CD4+ cells came from magnetic negative isolation; CD8+ TEMRA by FACS. This sample was included in a study of CD8 T cells in Susac syndrome. RNA in amounts of roughly 0.5 to 1 ug was reverse transcribed with random hexamers. Coverage of TCR beta CDR3 amplification by immunoSEQ multiplex PCR extended to 54 Vbeta and 13 Jbeta. TCRdb processed the immunoSEQ multiplex PCR reads anew with MiXCR; each CDR3 protein has one entry. This table has roughly 110,000 distinct CDR3 sequences, 80% to 95% appearing once. Study-wide findings and caveats: The authors acknowledged that their TCR sequencing and HLA analysis involved a relatively small number of individuals.

Per germline, CDR1 SQVTM and CDR2 ANQGSEA. CDR3 length: 14 residues. The ends were cut back, 4 bases at V and 2 bases at J, with 15 bases in the middle. The clonotype was recovered from a human donor in good health. The sample comprised CD4+ T cells from PBMCs. The chain combines TRBV29-1 with TRBJ2-7, with D unclear. The CDR3 DNA follows: TGCAGCGTTGGCCTAAGTCGGCAGACCTACGAGCAGTACTTC. It is translated as CSVGLSRQTYEQYF.